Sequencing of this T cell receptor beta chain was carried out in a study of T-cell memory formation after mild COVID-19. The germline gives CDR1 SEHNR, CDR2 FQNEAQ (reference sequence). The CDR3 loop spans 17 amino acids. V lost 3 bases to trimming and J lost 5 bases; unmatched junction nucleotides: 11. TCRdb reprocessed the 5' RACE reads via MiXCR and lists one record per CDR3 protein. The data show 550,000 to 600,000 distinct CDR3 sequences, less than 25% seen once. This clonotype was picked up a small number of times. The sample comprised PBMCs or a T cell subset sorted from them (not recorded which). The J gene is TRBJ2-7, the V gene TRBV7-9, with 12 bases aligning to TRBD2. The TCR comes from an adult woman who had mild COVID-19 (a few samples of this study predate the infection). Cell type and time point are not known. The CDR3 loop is CASSFRLAGEGIDEQYF. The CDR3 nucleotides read TGTGCCAGCAGCTTCCGACTAGCGGGAGAGGGGATAGACGAGCAGTACTTC.